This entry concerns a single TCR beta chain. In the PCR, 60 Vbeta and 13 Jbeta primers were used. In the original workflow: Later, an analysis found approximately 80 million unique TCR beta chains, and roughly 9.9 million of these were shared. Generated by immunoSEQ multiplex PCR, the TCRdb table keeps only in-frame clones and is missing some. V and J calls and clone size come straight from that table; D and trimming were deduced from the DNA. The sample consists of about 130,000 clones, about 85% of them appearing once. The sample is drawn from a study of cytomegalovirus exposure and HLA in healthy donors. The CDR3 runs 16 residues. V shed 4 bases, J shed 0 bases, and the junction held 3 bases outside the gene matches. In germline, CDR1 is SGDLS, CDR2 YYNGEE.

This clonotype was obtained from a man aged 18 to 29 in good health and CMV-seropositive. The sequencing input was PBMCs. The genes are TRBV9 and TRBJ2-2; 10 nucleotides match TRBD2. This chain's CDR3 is CASSLGLAANTGELFF. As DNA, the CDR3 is TGTGCCAGCAGCTTAGGACTAGCGGCGAACACCGGGGAGCTGTTTTTT.